The 20 T cell receptor beta chains in this list originate from one sample, sequenced in a study of neoadjuvant nivolumab and ipilimumab in lung cancer. TCRdb's copy holds only in-frame clones and misses some; the assay was immunoSEQ multiplex PCR. Found here are 44,000 or so clones, around 89% of them singletons; the top ten hold about 4%. The specimen was blood, collected before neoadjuvant nivolumab, alone or with ipilimumab. The receptor set was obtained from an adult with non-small cell lung cancer. Some clones in this sample may be carry-over from other donors' samples.

The V gene is TRBV19, the J gene TRBJ2-3; TRBD2 matches at 7 bases. Germline-derived CDR1 and CDR2 are LNHDA and SQIVND (reference sequence). The CDR3 contains 13 residues. V shed 5 bases and J 5 bases; nucleotides not matched to a gene: 4. The CDR3 region has the DNA TGTGCCAGTAGTGTCGGACTAGTAGATACGCAGTATTTT. Its translation is CASSVGLVDTQYF.

The gene calls are TRBV5-1 and TRBJ2-7; 11 bases align to TRBD2. The germline CDR1 and CDR2 sequences are SGHRS and YFSETQ. With V trimmed by 4 bases and J by 5 bases, 8 bases remained unmatched. This CDR3 comprises 15 residues. The CDR3: CASSRTSGSFDEQYF. CDR3 DNA: TGCGCCAGCAGCCGTACTAGCGGGAGCTTCGACGAGCAGTACTTC.

The chain employs TRBV18 and TRBJ1-2, with D maybe TRBD1 (6 bases). Germline assignment: CDR1 KGHSH and CDR2 LQKENI. V lost 1 base and J lost 2, with 17 bases in between. The CDR3 is 17 amino acids. CDR3 DNA sequence: TGTGCCAGCTCACCACTTAACCCGGCAGGGGTAAACTATGGCTACACCTTC. It yields the protein CASSPLNPAGVNYGYTF.

The chain couples TRBV7-6 to TRBJ1-5, with D hard to call. This CDR3 has 13 residues. Trimming left V 3 bases short and J 0 bases short, with 3 bases between. Germline CDR1 is SGHVS and CDR2 is FNYEAQ. The CDR3 region is CASSLSSNQPQHF. The CDR3 bases are TGTGCCAGCAGCTTGAGTAGCAATCAGCCCCAGCATTTT. Variable domain in full (rest from reference TRBV7-6 and TRBJ1-5): GAGVSQSPRYKVTKRGQDVALRCDPISGHVSLYWYRQALGQGPEFLTYFNYEAQQDKSGLPNDRFSAERPEGSISTLTIQRTEQRDSAMYRCASSLSSNQPQHFGDGTRLSIL.

V usage is TRBV6-4 and J usage is TRBJ1-1; possibly TRBD1 for D (6 bases). Germline V gives CDR1 MRHNA, CDR2 SNTAGT. This CDR3 is built from 14 residues. The V end lost 6 bases, the J end lost 0 bases, and 11 bases lay between the germline ends. The CDR3 sequence: CASRDSSLNTEAFF. The CDR3 nucleotides read TGTGCCAGCAGGGACAGCTCTTTGAACACTGAAGCTTTCTTT.

The gene calls are TRBV10-1 and TRBJ2-3; TRBD2 agrees at 7 bases. CDR3 length equals 14 residues. Germline CDR1 WNHNN, CDR2 SYGVQD (reference sequence). V shed 8 bases and J 2 bases; nucleotides not matched to a gene: 7. The CDR3 DNA sequence: TGCGCCAGCGCCTCGGGACTACCCACAGATACGCAGTATTTT. Protein product: CASASGLPTDTQYF.

The V and J genes are TRBV14 and TRBJ1-1, with no clear D. The CDR3 is made up of 15 amino acids. The germline V gene encodes CDR1 SGHDN and CDR2 FVKESK. V was shortened by 0 bases and J by 5 bases, with 13 bases between the two germline ends. In DNA form, the CDR3 reads TGTGCCAGCAGCCAAGATGAACGGGTCTGGACTGAAGCTTTCTTT. Translated: CASSQDERVWTEAFF.

This chain uses TRBV5-6 with TRBJ1-2; TRBD1 matches 9 bases. From germline, CDR1 is SGHDT and CDR2 YYEEEE. CDR3 length: 16 residues. Trimming took 5 bases from V and 1 from J; bases not matched to a gene: 9. CDR3 in amino acids: CASRALGQGSNYGYTF. The DNA for the CDR3 is TGTGCCAGCAGGGCCCTAGGACAGGGGAGTAACTATGGCTACACCTTC.

The J gene is TRBJ2-3, the V gene TRBV11-2; 11 nucleotides agree with TRBD2. Looked up from germline, CDR1 is SGHAT and CDR2 is FQNNGV. V shed 6 bases and J 3 bases; nucleotides not matched to a gene: 8. The CDR3 sequence is 16 residues long. The CDR3 reads CASRPRTSGLTDTQYF. The CDR3 DNA reads TGTGCCAGCAGACCCAGGACTAGCGGGTTAACAGATACGCAGTATTTT.

This chain joins TRBV6-5 and TRBJ2-1; 10 positions match TRBD2. Germline V gene data show CDR1 as MNHEY and CDR2 as SVGAGI. The CDR3 totals 15 residues. Trimming removed 6 bases from V and 4 bases from J; junction bases left unmatched: 6. CDR3 residues: CASRSALAGYNEQFF. In DNA form, the CDR3 reads TGTGCCAGCAGATCGGCACTAGCGGGGTACAATGAGCAGTTCTTC.

In its sample, this clone was seen once. The chain has TRBV20-1 and TRBJ1-5; no clear D gene. CDR3 length: 11 amino acids. Trimming cost V 1 base and J 7 bases, with 5 bases left between them. Per the germline V gene, CDR1 is DFQATT and CDR2 is SNEGSKA (reference sequence). CDR3 in DNA: TGCAGTGCTAGAGTTGGCCAGCCCCAGCATTTT. It translates to CSARVGQPQHF.

This CDR3 is CASSQDRDRRPYEQYF. The CDR3 region has the DNA TGCGCCAGCAGCCAAGATCGAGACAGGAGACCCTACGAGCAGTACTTC. The J gene is TRBJ2-7, the V gene TRBV4-1, with D possibly TRBD1 on 6 matching bases. CDR3 length: 16 residues. Germline values: CDR1 MGHRA, CDR2 YSYEKL. Deletions cut 0 bases from V and 2 bases from J, with 14 bases between.

The chain combines TRBV5-1 with TRBJ2-1, with 8 bases aligning to TRBD2. V lost 1 base, J lost 4 bases, and 7 bases stayed unmatched. The germline V gene has CDR1 SGHRS and CDR2 YFSETQ. The CDR3 loop spans 16 amino acids. The CDR3 region is CASSLTSGDLYNEQFF. DNA for the CDR3: TGCGCCAGCAGCTTGACTAGCGGAGACCTTTACAATGAGCAGTTCTTC.

The chain joins TRBV6-1 to TRBJ2-7, with D perhaps TRBD2 (5 bases). The CDR3 has 12 residues. In germline, CDR1 is MNHNS, CDR2 SASEGT. The ends were cut back, 6 bases at V and 2 bases at J, with 8 bases in the middle. CDR3 bases: TGTGCCAGCAGGAGGAGGCCCTACGAGCAGTACTTC. As protein: CASRRRPYEQYF.

The rearrangement uses TRBV6-1 and TRBJ2-5, with 7 bases matching TRBD2. This CDR3 is built from 13 residues. The V and J ends lost 2 bases and 8 bases, in that order; junction bases with no gene match: 5. Germline V gives CDR1 MNHNS, CDR2 SASEGT. DNA for the CDR3: TGTGCCAGCAGTGAAACAGAGCGGGACACCCAGTACTTC. Its translation: CASSETERDTQYF.

The genes are TRBV18 and TRBJ2-7; D gene unclear. CDR3 length equals 14 residues. Between the trimmed V and J ends, which lost 3 bases and 2 bases, there was a span of 11 bases. Germline-derived CDR1 and CDR2 are KGHSH and LQKENI. CDR3: CASSPKTVTYEQYF. DNA of the CDR3: TGTGCCAGCTCACCTAAGACCGTTACCTACGAGCAGTACTTC.

The V and J genes are TRBV6-1 and TRBJ2-3; D perhaps matches TRBD2 (5 bases). The germline CDR1 and CDR2 sequences are MNHNS and SASEGT. This CDR3 is 15 amino acids long. V dropped 4 bases and J dropped 4 bases, with 15 bases sitting between them. As DNA, the CDR3 is TGTGCCAGCAGTGCGCTAGCTAGAGGTGCAGATACGCAGTATTTT. Protein sequence: CASSALARGADTQYF.

This rearrangement joins TRBV11-2 to TRBJ1-4, with 7 bases matching TRBD1. The V and J ends lost 7 bases and 7 bases, in that order; junction bases with no gene match: 9. CDR1 and CDR2 from the germline V gene are SGHAT and FQNNGV. The CDR3 has 14 amino acids. In nucleotides, the CDR3 is TGTGCCAGCACTGAGACAGGGCTTTTTGAAAAACTGTTTTTT. As protein: CASTETGLFEKLFF.

The V gene is TRBV5-1, the J gene TRBJ2-7, with 12 bases identical to TRBD2. CDR1 and CDR2 (germline): SGHRS, YFSETQ. This CDR3 comprises 16 residues. V shed 3 bases, J shed 1 base, and the junction held 5 bases outside the gene matches. Here the CDR3 DNA reads TGCGCCAGCAGCTGGGGACTAGCGGGCGGGTCCTACGAGCAGTACTTC. Protein sequence: CASSWGLAGGSYEQYF.

The chain uses TRBV5-4 and TRBJ2-1; TRBD2 might be the D (5 bases). The germline V gene encodes CDR1 SGHNT and CDR2 YYREEE (reference sequence). V lost 4 bases, J lost 6 bases, and 14 bases lay in between. The CDR3 spans 14 residues. CDR3 bases: TGTGCCAGCAGCCCCGACCTAGCTGGCAATGAGCAGTTCTTC. Protein sequence: CASSPDLAGNEQFF.